The entry below gives a single T cell receptor (beta chain) sequence along with its context. Antigen: not known. Prepared libraries of TCR beta cDNA carried unique molecular identifiers. Each CDR3 protein is one row after TCRdb ran MiXCR on the PCR reads. The sample has hundreds of thousands of distinct CDR3 sequences; about 40% are singletons. This entry comes from a study of post-analysis software for immune sequencing data. General study results and limits: Four to six TRBV segments (TRBV5-6, TRBV5-1 and TRBV20-1 among them) occurred more frequently in patients than in controls.

After removal of 1 base from V and 6 bases from J, the junction contained 6 bases not matched to a gene. The germline CDR1 and CDR2 sequences are SGHDN and FVKESK. The CDR3 runs 18 residues. The chain employs TRBV14 and TRBJ2-1; 16 bases line up with TRBD2. What was sequenced was blood. The clonotype originates from a girl aged 5-17 years with multiple sclerosis. CDR3 coding DNA: TGTGCCAGCAGCCAAGCGGGACTAGCGGGGGGGCCCGGCAATGAGCAGTTCTTC. Its translation is CASSQAGLAGGPGNEQFF.